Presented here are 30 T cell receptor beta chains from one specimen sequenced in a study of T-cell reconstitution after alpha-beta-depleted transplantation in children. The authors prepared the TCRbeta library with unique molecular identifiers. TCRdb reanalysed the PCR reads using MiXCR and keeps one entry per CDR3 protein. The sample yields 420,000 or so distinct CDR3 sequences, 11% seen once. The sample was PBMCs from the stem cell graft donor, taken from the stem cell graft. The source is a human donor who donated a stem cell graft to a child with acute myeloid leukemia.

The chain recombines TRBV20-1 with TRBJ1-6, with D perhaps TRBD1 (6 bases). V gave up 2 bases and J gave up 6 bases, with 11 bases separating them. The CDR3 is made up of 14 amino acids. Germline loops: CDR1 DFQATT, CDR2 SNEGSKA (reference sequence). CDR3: CSARSGAGNSPLHF. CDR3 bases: TGCAGTGCTAGATCAGGGGCTGGTAATTCACCCCTCCACTTT.

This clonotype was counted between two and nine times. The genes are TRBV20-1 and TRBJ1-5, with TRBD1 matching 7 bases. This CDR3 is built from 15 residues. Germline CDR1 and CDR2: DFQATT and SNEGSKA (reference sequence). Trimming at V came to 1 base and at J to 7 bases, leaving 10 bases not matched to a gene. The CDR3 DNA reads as TGCAGTGCTAGAGGGCTCCAGGGGGTAGGGCAGCCCCAGCATTTT. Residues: CSARGLQGVGQPQHF.

CDR3 sequence: CSARGGSVQFF. The CDR3 DNA sequence: TGCAGTGCTAGAGGTGGTAGTGTTCAGTTCTTC. The rearrangement links TRBV20-1 to TRBJ2-1; the D is unclear. Germline V gene data show CDR1 as DFQATT and CDR2 as SNEGSKA (reference sequence). Trimming took 1 base from V and 13 from J, leaving 11 bases between them. The CDR3 has 11 residues.

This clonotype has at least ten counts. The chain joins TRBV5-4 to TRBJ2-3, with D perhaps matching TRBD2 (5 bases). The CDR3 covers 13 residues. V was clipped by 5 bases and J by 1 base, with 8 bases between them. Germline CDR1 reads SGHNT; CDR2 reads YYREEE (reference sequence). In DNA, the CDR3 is TGTGCCAGCAGGCTGGAGGGCACAGATACGCAGTATTTT. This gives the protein CASRLEGTDTQYF.

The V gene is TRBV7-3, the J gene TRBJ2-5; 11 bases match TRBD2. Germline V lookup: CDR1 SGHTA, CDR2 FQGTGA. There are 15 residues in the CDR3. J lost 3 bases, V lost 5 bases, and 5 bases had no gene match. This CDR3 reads CASSRSGGAEETQYF. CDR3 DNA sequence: TGTGCCAGCAGCCGTAGCGGGGGGGCGGAAGAGACCCAGTACTTC.

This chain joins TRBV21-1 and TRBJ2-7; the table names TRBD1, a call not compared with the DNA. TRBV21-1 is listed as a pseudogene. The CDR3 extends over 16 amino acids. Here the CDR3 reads CASSKRTGKDSYEQYV. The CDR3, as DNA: TGTGCCAGCAGCAAAAGGACAGGGAAGGACTCATACGAGCAGTACGTC.

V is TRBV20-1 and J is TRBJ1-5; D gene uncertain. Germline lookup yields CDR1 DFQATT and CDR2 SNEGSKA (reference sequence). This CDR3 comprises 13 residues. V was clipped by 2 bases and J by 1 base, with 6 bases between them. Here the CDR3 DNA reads TGCAGTGCTAGAAGGTTGAGCAATCAGCCCCAGCATTTT. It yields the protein CSARRLSNQPQHF.

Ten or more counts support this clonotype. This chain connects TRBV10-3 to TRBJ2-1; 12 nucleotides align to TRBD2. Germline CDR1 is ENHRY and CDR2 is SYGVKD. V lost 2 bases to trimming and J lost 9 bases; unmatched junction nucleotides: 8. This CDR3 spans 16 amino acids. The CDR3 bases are TGTGCCATCAGTGAGAGAGAACTAGCGGGAGGTGGTGAGCAGTTCTTC. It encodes CAISERELAGGGEQFF.

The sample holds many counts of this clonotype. In DNA form, the CDR3 reads TGTGCCATCAGTGAGCCCGGTAGGGATACGCAGTATTTT. It codes for CAISEPGRDTQYF. The gene calls are TRBV10-3 and TRBJ2-3; D not resolved. The CDR3 is 13 amino acids. The V gene lost 2 bases and the J gene lost 6 bases, with 9 bases spanning the gap. Germline V gene sequence: CDR1 ENHRY, CDR2 SYGVKD.

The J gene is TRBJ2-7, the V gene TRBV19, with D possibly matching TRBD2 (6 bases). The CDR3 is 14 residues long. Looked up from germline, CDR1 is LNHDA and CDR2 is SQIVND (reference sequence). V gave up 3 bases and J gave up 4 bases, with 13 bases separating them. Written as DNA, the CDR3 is TGTGCCAGTAGTATCCGGGGGATCGGGTACGAGCAGTACTTC. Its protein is CASSIRGIGYEQYF.

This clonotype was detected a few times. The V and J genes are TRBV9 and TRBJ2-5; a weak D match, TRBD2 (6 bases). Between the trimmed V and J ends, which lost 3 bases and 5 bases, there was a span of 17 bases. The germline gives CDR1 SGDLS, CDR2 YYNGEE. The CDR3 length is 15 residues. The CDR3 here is CASSGSLAGGETQYF. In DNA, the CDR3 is TGTGCCAGCAGCGGATCGCTGGCTGGAGGGGAGACCCAGTACTTC. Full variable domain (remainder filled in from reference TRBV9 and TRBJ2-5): DSGVTQTPKHLITATGQRVTLRCSPRSGDLSVYWYQQSLDQGLQFLIQYYNGEERAKGNILERFSAQQFPDLHSELNLSSLELGDSALYFCASSGSLAGGETQYFGPGTRLLVL.

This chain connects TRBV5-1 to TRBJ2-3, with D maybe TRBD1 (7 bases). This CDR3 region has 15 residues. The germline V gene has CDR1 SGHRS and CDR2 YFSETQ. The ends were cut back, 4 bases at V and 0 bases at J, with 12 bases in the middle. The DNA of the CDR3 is TGCGCCAGCAGCGGACTACAGGGGAGCACAGATACGCAGTATTTT. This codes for CASSGLQGSTDTQYF.

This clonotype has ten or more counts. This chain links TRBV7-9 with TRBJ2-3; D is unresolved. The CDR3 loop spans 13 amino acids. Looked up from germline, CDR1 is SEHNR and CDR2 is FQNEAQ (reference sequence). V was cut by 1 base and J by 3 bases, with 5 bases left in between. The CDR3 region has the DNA TGTGCCAGCAGCTTAGAAGCAACAGATACGCAGTATTTT. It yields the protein CASSLEATDTQYF. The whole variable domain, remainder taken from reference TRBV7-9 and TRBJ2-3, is DTGVSQNPRHKITKRGQNVTFRCDPISEHNRLYWYRQTLGQGPEFLTYFQNEAQLEKSRLLSDRFSAERPKGSFSTLEIQRTEQGDSAMYLCASSLEATDTQYFGPGTRLTVL.

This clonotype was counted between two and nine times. The CDR3 nucleotides are TGTGCCAGCAGCTTTTACGGGACTCCCAATGAGCAGTTCTTC. It codes for CASSFYGTPNEQFF. The J gene is TRBJ2-1, the V gene TRBV7-2, with TRBD2 as a possible D gene (6 bases). V was clipped by 3 bases and J by 6 bases, with 12 bases between them. Germline V gene lookup returns CDR1 SGHTA and CDR2 FQGNSA. CDR3 length: 14 residues.

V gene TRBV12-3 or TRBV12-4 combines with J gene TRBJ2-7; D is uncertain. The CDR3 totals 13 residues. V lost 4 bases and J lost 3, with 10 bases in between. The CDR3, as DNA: TGTGCCAGCAGTTCAACCCCCAGCTACGAGCAGTACTTC. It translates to CASSSTPSYEQYF.

The CDR3 reads CASSLKLSYEQYF. In DNA form, the CDR3 reads TGCGCCAGCAGCTTGAAGCTATCCTACGAGCAGTACTTC. This chain joins TRBV5-1 and TRBJ2-7; D ambiguous. There are 13 residues in the CDR3. Trimming cost V 1 base and J 1 base, with 6 bases left between them. Germline V lookup: CDR1 SGHRS, CDR2 YFSETQ. Based on the CDR3 plus reference TRBV5-1 and TRBJ2-7, the full variable domain is KAGVTQTPRYLIKTRGQQVTLSCSPISGHRSVSWYQQTPGQGLQFLFEYFSETQRNKGNFPGRFSGRQFSNSRSEMNVSTLELGDSALYLCASSLKLSYEQYFGPGTRLTVT.

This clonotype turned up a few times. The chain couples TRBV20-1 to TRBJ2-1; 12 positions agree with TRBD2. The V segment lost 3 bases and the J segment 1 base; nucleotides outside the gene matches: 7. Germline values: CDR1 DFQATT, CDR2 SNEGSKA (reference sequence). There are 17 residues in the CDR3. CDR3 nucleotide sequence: TGCAGTGCTAGTAGGTCTAGCGGGAGGGCGTCCTACAATGAGCAGTTCTTC. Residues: CSASRSSGRASYNEQFF.

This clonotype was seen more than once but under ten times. The CDR3: CASSSPGQGNEKLFF. Here the CDR3 DNA reads TGTGCCAGCAGTTCACCGGGACAGGGTAATGAAAAACTGTTTTTT. This chain joins TRBV6-5 and TRBJ1-4; 9 bases are a match to TRBD1. The V gene end was trimmed by 4 bases and the J gene end by 4 bases; junction bases not matched to a gene: 4. Germline CDR1 and CDR2: MNHEY and SVGAGI. The CDR3 extends over 15 amino acids.

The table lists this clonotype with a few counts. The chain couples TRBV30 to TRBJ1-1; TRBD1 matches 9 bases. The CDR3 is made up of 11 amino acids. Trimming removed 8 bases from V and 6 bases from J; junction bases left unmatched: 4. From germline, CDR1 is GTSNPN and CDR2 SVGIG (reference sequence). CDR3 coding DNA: TGTGCCGGTAGGACAGGGGCTGAAGCTTTCTTT. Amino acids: CAGRTGAEAFF.

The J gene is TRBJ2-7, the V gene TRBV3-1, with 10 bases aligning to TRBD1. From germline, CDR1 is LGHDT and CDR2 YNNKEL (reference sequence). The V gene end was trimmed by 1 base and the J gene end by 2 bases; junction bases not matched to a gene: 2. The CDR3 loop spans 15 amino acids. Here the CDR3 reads CASSQGTGGAYEQYF. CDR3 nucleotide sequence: TGTGCCAGCAGCCAAGGGACAGGGGGAGCCTACGAGCAGTACTTC.

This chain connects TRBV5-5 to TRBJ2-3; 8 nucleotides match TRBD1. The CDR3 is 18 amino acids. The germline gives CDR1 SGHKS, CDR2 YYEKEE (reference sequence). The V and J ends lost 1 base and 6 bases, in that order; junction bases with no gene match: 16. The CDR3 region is CASSLWATGQGSFDTQYF. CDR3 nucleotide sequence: TGTGCCAGCAGCTTGTGGGCCACAGGACAGGGTAGTTTCGATACGCAGTATTTT.

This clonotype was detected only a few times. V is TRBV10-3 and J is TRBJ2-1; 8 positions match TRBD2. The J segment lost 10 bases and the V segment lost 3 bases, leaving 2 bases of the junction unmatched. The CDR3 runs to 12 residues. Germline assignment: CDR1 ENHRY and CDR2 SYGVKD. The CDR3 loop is CAISEQREEQFF. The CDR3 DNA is TGTGCCATCAGTGAACAGCGGGAGGAGCAGTTCTTC.

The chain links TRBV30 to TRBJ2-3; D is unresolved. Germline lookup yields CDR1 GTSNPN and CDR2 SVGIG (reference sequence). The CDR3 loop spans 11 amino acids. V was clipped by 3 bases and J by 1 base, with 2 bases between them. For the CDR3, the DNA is TGTGCCTGGAGCGGCACAGATACGCAGTATTTT. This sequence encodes CAWSGTDTQYF.

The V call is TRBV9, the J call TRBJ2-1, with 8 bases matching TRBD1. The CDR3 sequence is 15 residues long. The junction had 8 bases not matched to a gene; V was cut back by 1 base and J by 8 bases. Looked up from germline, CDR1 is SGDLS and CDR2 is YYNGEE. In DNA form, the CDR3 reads TGTGCCAGCAGCGTAAGAGCCAGGGGGCCCGATGAGCAGTTCTTC. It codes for CASSVRARGPDEQFF.

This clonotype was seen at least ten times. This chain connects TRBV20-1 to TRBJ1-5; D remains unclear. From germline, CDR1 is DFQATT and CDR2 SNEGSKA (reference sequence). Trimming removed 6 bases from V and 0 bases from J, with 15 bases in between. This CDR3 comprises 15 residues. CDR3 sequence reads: CSATDGLYSNQPQHF. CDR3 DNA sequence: TGCAGTGCAACCGACGGACTCTATAGCAATCAGCCCCAGCATTTT.

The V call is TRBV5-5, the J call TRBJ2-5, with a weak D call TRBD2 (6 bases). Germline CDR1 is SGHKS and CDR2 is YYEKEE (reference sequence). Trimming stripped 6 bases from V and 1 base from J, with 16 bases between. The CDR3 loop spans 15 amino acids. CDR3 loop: CASTPRGSFQETQYF. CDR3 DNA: TGTGCCAGCACCCCTCGGGGGAGTTTCCAAGAGACCCAGTACTTC. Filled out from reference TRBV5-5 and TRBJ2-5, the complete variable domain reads DAGVTQSPTHLIKTRGQQVTLRCSPISGHKSVSWYQQVLGQGPQFIFQYYEKEERGRGNFPDRFSARQFPNYSSELNVNALLLGDSALYLCASTPRGSFQETQYFGPGTRLLVL.

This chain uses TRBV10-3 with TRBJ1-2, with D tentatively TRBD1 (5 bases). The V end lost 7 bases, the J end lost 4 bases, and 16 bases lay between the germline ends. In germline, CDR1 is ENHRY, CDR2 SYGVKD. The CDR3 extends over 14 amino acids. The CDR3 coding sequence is TGTGCCATCACCGAGCGGGGGTTGCGCTATGGCTACACCTTC. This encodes CAITERGLRYGYTF.

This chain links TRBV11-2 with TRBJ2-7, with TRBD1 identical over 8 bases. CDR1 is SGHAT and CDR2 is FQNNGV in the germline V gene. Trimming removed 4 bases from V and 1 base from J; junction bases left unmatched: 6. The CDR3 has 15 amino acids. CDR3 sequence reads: CASSSGTGLSYEQYV. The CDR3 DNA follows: TGTGCCAGCAGCTCCGGGACAGGCCTTTCCTACGAGCAGTACGTC.

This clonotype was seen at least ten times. The CDR3 DNA reads as TGTGCCATAACCCCCGCGGGACAGGTATCCTACGAGCAGTACGTC. Protein: CAITPAGQVSYEQYV. V usage is TRBV19 and J usage is TRBJ2-7, with 8 bases identical to TRBD1. CDR1 is LNHDA, CDR2 SQIVND, per germline (reference sequence). The length of the CDR3 is 15 residues. V trimming: 10 bases; J trimming: 1 base; junction bases outside the gene matches: 12.

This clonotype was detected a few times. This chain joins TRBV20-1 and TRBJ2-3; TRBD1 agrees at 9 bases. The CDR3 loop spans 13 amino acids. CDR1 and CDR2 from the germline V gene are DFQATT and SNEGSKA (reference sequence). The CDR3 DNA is TGCAGCATGACAGGGGGAGTCACAGATACGCAGTATTTT. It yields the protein CSMTGGVTDTQYF.